Below are 3 T cell receptor beta chains sequenced from a single sample in a study of T-cell reconstitution after alpha-beta-depleted transplantation in children. Preparation of the TCRbeta library was carried out with unique molecular identifiers. In TCRdb, the PCR reads were re-called with MiXCR into one record per CDR3 protein. The sample has a few hundred thousand distinct CDR3 sequences, roughly 30% seen once; the top ten hold under 45%. The sequenced sample was PBMCs, obtained before TCRalphabeta/CD19-depleted stem cell transplant. The receptors were sampled from a boy younger than two with Wiskott-Aldrich syndrome, due to receive a stem cell transplant.

There are a few counts of this clonotype. The rearrangement links TRBV5-1 to TRBJ1-3; D remains ambiguous. The V and J ends lost 0 bases and 0 bases respectively, with 10 bases between them. Germline V lookup: CDR1 SGHRS, CDR2 YFSETQ. This CDR3 contains 16 residues. The CDR3 nucleotides read TGCGCCAGCAGCTTGGGCCGAGGATTCTCTGGAAACACCATATATTTT. Translation: CASSLGRGFSGNTIYF.

V is TRBV20-1 and J is TRBJ2-5; D is possibly TRBD1 (6 bases). The CDR3 extends over 15 amino acids. The ends were cut back, 0 bases at V and 5 bases at J, with 16 bases in the middle. Germline-derived CDR1 and CDR2 are DFQATT and SNEGSKA (reference sequence). CDR3 DNA: TGCAGTGCTAGAGATCTACAGGGAGCAGGGGAGACCCAGTACTTC. Its protein is CSARDLQGAGETQYF.

This chain connects TRBV5-1 to TRBJ2-5; 11 positions match TRBD2. This CDR3 has 15 residues. Looked up from germline, CDR1 is SGHRS and CDR2 is YFSETQ. With 4 bases clipped from V and 4 bases from J, the junction kept 6 bases outside the gene matches. The chain's CDR3 is CASSQGTSGGETQYF. The CDR3 DNA reads as TGCGCCAGCAGCCAAGGGACTAGCGGAGGAGAGACCCAGTACTTC.